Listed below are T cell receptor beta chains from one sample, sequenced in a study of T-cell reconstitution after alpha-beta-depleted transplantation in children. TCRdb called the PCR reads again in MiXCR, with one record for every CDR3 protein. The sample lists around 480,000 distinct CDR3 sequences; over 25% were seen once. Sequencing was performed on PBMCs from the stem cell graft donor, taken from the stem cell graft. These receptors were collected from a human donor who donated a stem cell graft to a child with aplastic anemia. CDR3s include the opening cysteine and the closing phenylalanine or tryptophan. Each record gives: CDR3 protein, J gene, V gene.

cdr3_aa: CASSLGTGNGYTF; j_call: TRBJ1-2; v_call: TRBV12-3/TRBV12-4
cdr3_aa: CASSPTGVPYEQYF; j_call: TRBJ2-7; v_call: TRBV5-5
cdr3_aa: CASNHFRADRANTGELFF; j_call: TRBJ2-2; v_call: TRBV6-1
cdr3_aa: CASSPSQGKSYEQYF; j_call: TRBJ2-7; v_call: TRBV18
cdr3_aa: CSARVGSFEDTQYF; j_call: TRBJ2-3; v_call: TRBV20-1
cdr3_aa: CASRRDRDNQPQHF; j_call: TRBJ1-5; v_call: TRBV28
cdr3_aa: CATHPSNTGELFF; j_call: TRBJ2-2; v_call: TRBV18
cdr3_aa: CASSLSWTEIQYF; j_call: TRBJ2-4; v_call: TRBV7-2
cdr3_aa: CASSLNADNSYNEQFF; j_call: TRBJ2-1; v_call: TRBV11-3
cdr3_aa: CASSFSGTNSYNEQFF; j_call: TRBJ2-1; v_call: TRBV7-2
cdr3_aa: CASSPPSQGMANEKLFF; j_call: TRBJ1-4; v_call: TRBV18
cdr3_aa: CSGEASGTSYEQYF; j_call: TRBJ2-7; v_call: TRBV20-1
cdr3_aa: CASSPLAGLSYNEQFF; j_call: TRBJ2-1; v_call: TRBV7-9
cdr3_aa: CASSTVTESRGRGNQPQHF; j_call: TRBJ1-5; v_call: TRBV6-1
cdr3_aa: CASSQEGEFVAGGSPKWFEGYTF; j_call: TRBJ1-2; v_call: TRBV4-1